Sequencing of this T cell receptor (beta chain) was carried out in a study of blood T cell repertoires in COVID-19. Here immunoSEQ multiplex PCR was the method, and the copy in TCRdb shows in-frame clones only, minus some. The table lists some 150,000 clones, roughly 84% of them singletons, with approximately 2.5% in the top ten. The V and J ends lost 7 bases and 1 base respectively, with 12 bases between them. Germline V gene lookup returns CDR1 SQVTM and CDR2 ANQGSEA. The length of the CDR3 is 13 residues. J is TRBJ2-3 and V is TRBV29-1; weak D call: TRBD2 (5 bases). The clonotype comes from a human donor with acute or convalescent COVID-19. The donor label of this sample is uncertain. The sample comprised peripheral blood. Here the CDR3 reads CSADRGGTDTQYF. The DNA for the CDR3 is TGCAGCGCTGACCGGGGTGGCACAGATACGCAGTATTTT.